These 14 T cell receptor beta chains share one sample of origin, sequenced in a study of blood T cells in healthy people across ages. A second PCR, run for about 7 to 11 cycles, used a sample-barcoded 5' primer plus a J-beta primer mix. MiXCR, applied by TCRdb to the 5' RACE reads, yields one record per CDR3 protein. The sample lists about 680,000 distinct CDR3 sequences, approximately 50% seen once, with approximately 32% in the top ten. Sequencing was performed on blood. These TCRs come from a woman aged 60 to 75 in good health.

This clonotype turned up a few times. The chain couples TRBV7-2 to TRBJ1-5; a possible D gene is TRBD1 (6 bases). Per germline, CDR1 SGHTA and CDR2 FQGNSA. This CDR3 region has 14 residues. The V and J ends lost 2 bases and 7 bases respectively, with 12 bases between them. DNA of the CDR3: TGTGCCAGCAGCTTACCTGGGGGCGGACAGCCCCAGCATTTT. This codes for CASSLPGGGQPQHF.

The CDR3 nucleotides are TGCAGTGCTAGTGGGCAGGGGGCAGCCAGTAACTATGGCTACACCTTC. Amino acid sequence: CSASGQGAASNYGYTF. The chain joins TRBV20-1 to TRBJ1-2; 8 nucleotides line up with TRBD1. Germline V gives CDR1 DFQATT, CDR2 SNEGSKA (reference sequence). J gave up 1 base and V 3 bases, and 10 bases lay outside the gene matches. The CDR3 spans 16 residues.

The V call is TRBV7-9, the J call TRBJ2-7; D unresolved. CDR1 is SEHNR and CDR2 is FQNEAQ in the germline V gene (reference sequence). The germline V and J ends were trimmed by 1 base and 0 bases, with 10 bases remaining between them. This CDR3 has 15 amino acids. The CDR3 DNA is TGTGCCAGCAGCTTAGGAGCGTTGAGCTCCTACGAGCAGTACTTC. Amino acid sequence: CASSLGALSSYEQYF.

This clonotype was seen only a few times. This chain joins TRBV5-1 and TRBJ2-3; D ambiguous. Germline lookup yields CDR1 SGHRS and CDR2 YFSETQ. V shed 0 bases and J shed 6 bases, with 11 bases lying between them. This CDR3 is built from 14 residues. The CDR3 protein is CASSLDTLGDTQYF. The CDR3 DNA reads as TGCGCCAGCAGCTTGGACACGCTCGGGGATACGCAGTATTTT.

V is TRBV2 and J is TRBJ1-2, with D tentatively TRBD1 (6 bases). The CDR3 runs to 12 residues. Germline CDR1 is SNHLY and CDR2 is FYNNEI. V was clipped by 3 bases and J by 6 bases, with 8 bases between them. In DNA form, the CDR3 reads TGTGCCAGCAGTGATCAGGGGAATGGCTACACCTTC. Its protein product is CASSDQGNGYTF.

The chain is built from TRBV12-3 or TRBV12-4 and TRBJ1-3, with unresolved D. There are 13 residues in the CDR3. V was shortened by 5 bases and J by 0 bases, with 5 bases between the two germline ends. The CDR3 DNA follows: TGTGCCAGCAGTCCCGACTCTGGAAACACCATATATTTT. Residues: CASSPDSGNTIYF.

Comment on this clonotype: A much larger clone lies a single base off, so this may be a read error. The genes are TRBV6-6 and TRBJ2-3, with 8 bases identical to TRBD1. The CDR3 has 12 residues. CDR1 is MNHNY and CDR2 is SVGAGI in the germline V gene (reference sequence). The CDR3 loop reads CAGRQGSDTQYF. CDR3 DNA: TGTGCCGGCAGACAGGGGTCAGATACGCAGTATTTT.

This chain connects TRBV20-1 to TRBJ2-3, with TRBD2 matching 12 bases. With V trimmed by 1 base and J by 5 bases, 10 bases remained unmatched. The CDR3 has 17 amino acids. Germline V gives CDR1 DFQATT, CDR2 SNEGSKA (reference sequence). The CDR3 bases are TGCAGTGCTAGAGGCCTAGCGGGAGGGCCTTTAAGAGATACGCAGTATTTT. Residues: CSARGLAGGPLRDTQYF.

The chain links TRBV7-2 to TRBJ2-3; D is tentatively TRBD1 or TRBD2 (5 bases each). Trimming cost V 5 bases and J 4 bases, with 13 bases left between them. The CDR3 extends over 14 amino acids. From germline, CDR1 is SGHTA and CDR2 FQGNSA. The CDR3 DNA reads as TGTGCCAGCAGCCTCCAGGGAGTTTCAGATACGCAGTATTTT. This translates into CASSLQGVSDTQYF.

The V call is TRBV7-2, the J call TRBJ2-5; no firm D call. Deletions cut 5 bases from V and 5 bases from J, with 12 bases between. This CDR3 is built from 13 residues. Germline values: CDR1 SGHTA, CDR2 FQGNSA. The CDR3 DNA reads TGTGCCAGCAGCGCTCATATGAGGGAGACCCAGTACTTC. This gives the protein CASSAHMRETQYF.

The V gene is TRBV7-2, the J gene TRBJ2-1; TRBD1 aligns across 9 bases. V was pared by 3 bases and J by 5 bases, with 5 bases of the junction left unmatched. Germline assignment: CDR1 SGHTA and CDR2 FQGNSA. This CDR3 has 15 amino acids. Here the CDR3 DNA reads TGTGCCAGCAGCTTCCCCGGGACAGGGCACAATGAGCAGTTCTTC. This gives the protein CASSFPGTGHNEQFF.

This clonotype showed up just a few times. The chain recombines TRBV4-1 with TRBJ1-4, with D possibly being TRBD1 (6 bases). CDR3 length: 15 amino acids. The germline V gene encodes CDR1 MGHRA and CDR2 YSYEKL. With 1 base removed from V and 8 bases from J, the gap between germline ends came to 14 bases. The CDR3 DNA reads TGCGCCAGCAGCCAAGTGGGGGGGCACTTGGAAAAACTGTTTTTT. Translation gives CASSQVGGHLEKLFF.

About this clonotype: A much larger clone lies a single base off, so this may be a read error. This chain links TRBV29-1 with TRBJ2-3; TRBD2 matches 10 bases. The germline CDR1 and CDR2 sequences are SQVTM and ANQGSEA. After removal of 7 bases from V and 10 bases from J, the junction contained 8 bases not matched to a gene. CDR3 size: 12 residues. The chain's CDR3 is CSALAGVDAQYF. The DNA of the CDR3 is TGCAGCGCCCTAGCGGGAGTGGATGCGCAGTATTTT.

J is TRBJ2-4 and V is TRBV6-6; 9 positions agree with TRBD2. The CDR3 loop spans 15 amino acids. Trimming removed 3 bases from V and 8 bases from J; junction bases left unmatched: 8. Germline V CDR1 and CDR2: MNHNY, SVGAGI (reference sequence). CDR3 DNA sequence: TGTGCCAGCAGTTATATTAGCGGGAGTACGGACATTCAGTACTTC. Translation gives CASSYISGSTDIQYF.